Below, 30 T cell receptor beta chains from the same sample are listed, as sequenced in a study of blood T cell repertoires in COVID-19. Clones were read by immunoSEQ multiplex PCR, and TCRdb kept only the in-frame ones, dropping some. The data show some 70,000 clones, with approximately 80% seen just once and 12% held by the top ten. Specimen: peripheral blood. These receptors all stem from a human donor in a cohort sampled during active COVID-19.

This CDR3 reads CASSLSRTVNTEAFF. The CDR3 nucleotides read TGTGCCAGCAGCCTATCTCGTACAGTGAACACTGAAGCTTTCTTT. This chain joins TRBV14 and TRBJ1-1, with no clear D. Between the trimmed V and J ends, which lost 4 bases and 0 bases, there was a span of 12 bases. The length of the CDR3 is 15 residues. Germline V lookup: CDR1 SGHDN, CDR2 FVKESK.

The rearrangement joins TRBV6-5 to TRBJ1-2; D is perhaps TRBD1 (5 bases). The CDR3 consists of 12 residues. Germline values: CDR1 MNHEY, CDR2 SVGAGI. The V end was cut by 7 bases, the J end by 8 bases, with 14 bases between. CDR3 residues: CASTREGVGYTF. For the CDR3, the DNA is TGTGCCAGCACTAGGGAAGGGGTAGGCTACACCTTC.

This chain connects TRBV27 to TRBJ2-7; no definite D call. This CDR3 comprises 14 residues. V lost 0 bases and J 2 bases, leaving 8 bases between the germline ends. In germline, CDR1 is MNHEY, CDR2 SMNVEV (reference sequence). The CDR3 bases are TGTGCCAGCAGTTTATCACTCGGAGCCTACGAGCAGTACGTC. This sequence encodes CASSLSLGAYEQYV.

The rearrangement joins TRBV28 to TRBJ2-1; D might be TRBD2 (5 bases). The CDR3 covers 12 residues. Germline lookup yields CDR1 MDHEN and CDR2 SYDVKM. With 6 bases removed from V and 7 bases from J, the gap between germline ends came to 10 bases. The DNA of the CDR3 is TGTGCCAGCAGGTCGTCGGGAAATGAGCAGTTCTTC. Residues: CASRSSGNEQFF.

The J gene is TRBJ1-1, the V gene TRBV7-2; TRBD1 matches 9 bases. Germline trimming cut 5 bases from V and 6 bases from J; bases unmatched to any gene: 7. This CDR3 is 14 amino acids long. Germline assignment: CDR1 SGHTA and CDR2 FQGNSA. This chain's CDR3 is CASSVDRGWAEAFF. As DNA, the CDR3 is TGTGCCAGCAGCGTCGACAGGGGGTGGGCTGAAGCTTTCTTT.

V is TRBV29-1 and J is TRBJ1-1, with D tentatively TRBD1 (6 bases). The CDR3 is 10 residues long. Deletions cut 4 bases from V and 7 bases from J, with 7 bases between. Germline assignment: CDR1 SQVTM and CDR2 ANQGSEA. CDR3 sequence: CSVADSEAFF. For the CDR3, the DNA is TGCAGCGTTGCGGACAGTGAAGCTTTCTTT.

On this clone: The junction shows a germline mismatch at one end, possibly a read error. The V call is TRBV6-6, the J call TRBJ1-2; D unclear. The germline gives CDR1 MNHNY, CDR2 SVGAGI (reference sequence). CDR3 size: 11 residues. The CDR3 loop reads CGVPTNHGYTF. The CDR3 region has the DNA TGCGGAGTTCCGACCAATCATGGCTACACCTTC.

Written as DNA, the CDR3 is TGCAGCGCCAGGGTAGTAGCGGGAGTACCCGGGGAGCTGTTTTTT. Translation: CSARVVAGVPGELFF. The gene calls are TRBV29-1 and TRBJ2-2; TRBD2 matches 9 bases. Germline V gives CDR1 SQVTM, CDR2 ANQGSEA. V shed 7 bases and J 6 bases; nucleotides not matched to a gene: 12. The CDR3 covers 15 residues.

The chain has TRBV19 and TRBJ2-2, with 7 positions matching TRBD2. The germline CDR1 and CDR2 sequences are LNHDA and SQIVND (reference sequence). The CDR3 extends over 15 amino acids. J lost 6 bases, V lost 5 bases, and 9 bases had no gene match. DNA of the CDR3: TGTGCCAGTAGTTCCCGGACTAGTCCCGCCGGGGAGCTGTTTTTT. Protein sequence: CASSSRTSPAGELFF.

The V gene is TRBV23-1, the J gene TRBJ2-7; D unclear. TRBV23-1 is known as an ORF, though its function is uncertain. This CDR3 comprises 11 residues. V lost 3 bases and J lost 2, with 2 bases in between. The CDR3 loop reads CASSHTYEQYF. CDR3 DNA: TGCGCCAGCAGTCATACCTACGAGCAGTACTTC.

The chain links TRBV24-1 to TRBJ2-2; D is ambiguous. Germline V CDR1 and CDR2: KGHDR, SFDVKD. There are 13 residues in the CDR3. Trimming cost V 1 base and J 6 bases, with 5 bases left between them. In DNA form, the CDR3 reads TGTGCCACCAGTGATTTATCGGCCGGGGAGCTGTTTTTT. Its translation is CATSDLSAGELFF.

The V call is TRBV7-2, the J call TRBJ2-7; possibly TRBD2 for D (6 bases). CDR3 length: 15 residues. Trimming stripped 5 bases from V and 0 bases from J, with 14 bases between. CDR1 and CDR2 (germline): SGHTA, FQGNSA. CDR3 nucleotides: TGTGCCAGCAGCCTCACGGGAGCCCCCTCCTACGAGCAGTACTTC. This encodes CASSLTGAPSYEQYF.

V is TRBV29-1 and J is TRBJ2-1; no clear D gene. Germline CDR1 reads SQVTM; CDR2 reads ANQGSEA. Trimming removed 7 bases at V and 8 bases at J, with 12 bases between. The CDR3 runs to 11 residues. CDR3 sequence: CSAFRSYEQFF. The CDR3 nucleotides read TGCAGCGCATTCCGGTCGTATGAGCAGTTCTTC.

The chain carries TRBV7-9 and TRBJ2-1; 10 bases are shared with TRBD2. The trim removed 6 bases at V and 4 bases at J, leaving 9 bases unmatched. CDR3 length: 16 amino acids. Germline V gene lookup returns CDR1 SEHNR and CDR2 FQNEAQ (reference sequence). In nucleotides, the CDR3 is TGTGCCAGCAGACACCATTTTAGCGGGGGGTACAATGAGCAGTTCTTC. Protein: CASRHHFSGGYNEQFF.

The rearrangement links TRBV11-2 to TRBJ2-1; 14 bases map to TRBD2. The ends lost 4 bases at V and 8 bases at J; junction bases unmatched: 4. The CDR3 extends over 15 amino acids. Germline CDR1 is SGHAT and CDR2 is FQNNGV. The chain's CDR3 is CASSSGLAGEYEQFF. CDR3 sequence (DNA): TGTGCCAGCAGCTCGGGACTAGCGGGAGAATATGAGCAGTTCTTC.

The rearrangement joins TRBV11-3 to TRBJ2-2, with TRBD1 identical over 10 bases. The trim removed 0 bases at V and 4 bases at J, leaving 2 bases unmatched. The CDR3 length is 16 residues. CDR1 is SGHNT and CDR2 is YENEEA in the germline V gene. The CDR3 coding sequence is TGTGCCAGCAGCTTAGATGGGACAGGGGTCACCGGGGAGCTGTTTTTT. It specifies CASSLDGTGVTGELFF.

CDR3: CASSQGLAGGQETQYF. CDR3 nucleotides: TGTGCCAGCAGCCAAGGTCTAGCGGGGGGTCAAGAGACCCAGTACTTC. This sequence joins TRBV3-1 (or the pseudogene TRBV3-2) and TRBJ2-5, with 11 positions matching TRBD2. Trimming cost V 1 base and J 2 bases; bases outside gene matches: 3. The CDR3 sequence is 16 residues long. In germline, CDR1 is LGHDT, CDR2 YNNKEL (reference sequence).

The chain uses TRBV7-8 and TRBJ2-3, with TRBD1 matching 8 bases. CDR1 is SGHVS, CDR2 FQNEAQ, per germline. The CDR3 spans 17 residues. V was clipped by 4 bases and J by 0 bases; unmatched bases: 9. The CDR3 region is CASSWDATGGSTDTQYF. The CDR3, as DNA: TGTGCCAGCAGCTGGGACGCAACAGGGGGGAGCACAGATACGCAGTATTTT.

Here the CDR3 DNA reads TGTGCCAGTAGTAGCACAGGGAGGGAGGAGACCCAGTACTTC. This translates into CASSSTGREETQYF. This chain connects TRBV19 to TRBJ2-5, with D perhaps matching TRBD2 (7 bases). Germline lookup yields CDR1 LNHDA and CDR2 SQIVND (reference sequence). The CDR3 contains 14 residues. The V gene lost 4 bases and the J gene lost 5 bases, with 14 bases spanning the gap.

Comments on this clone: One end of the junction is discordant with germline, which a read error may explain. The chain employs TRBV7-7 and TRBJ2-2; TRBD1 matches 7 bases. CDR3 length equals 15 residues. CDR1 is SSHAT and CDR2 is FNYEAQ in the germline V gene (reference sequence). CDR3 sequence: CASSLDRTNTGELFF. The CDR3 DNA follows: TGTGCTAGCAGCTTGGACAGGACGAACACCGGGGAGCTGTTTTTT.

The chain employs TRBV7-9 and TRBJ1-4; 7 bases are shared with TRBD1. Germline V gene lookup returns CDR1 SEHNR and CDR2 FQNEAQ (reference sequence). J was trimmed by 4 bases and V by 5 bases; bases with no gene match: 7. The CDR3 has 15 amino acids. In DNA, the CDR3 is TGTGCCAGCAGCCCCGGGGACAGCTTTAATGAAAAACTGTTTTTT. This encodes CASSPGDSFNEKLFF.

The DNA of the CDR3 is TGTGCCAGCAGTTTGGGGGGACAGGGAGTACGCTTTGGCTACACCTTC. This translates into CASSLGGQGVRFGYTF. J is TRBJ1-2 and V is TRBV28, with 9 bases that match TRBD1. CDR1 and CDR2 (germline): MDHEN, SYDVKM. V lost 3 bases to trimming and J lost 7 bases; unmatched junction nucleotides: 12. The length of the CDR3 is 16 residues.

This chain uses TRBV27 with TRBJ2-1; 14 bases agree with TRBD2. CDR1 is MNHEY, CDR2 SMNVEV, per germline (reference sequence). V was clipped by 6 bases and J by 5 bases; unmatched bases: 3. This CDR3 has 15 residues. The CDR3: CASSRLAGGHNEQFF. In DNA form, the CDR3 reads TGTGCCAGCAGCAGACTAGCGGGAGGGCACAATGAGCAGTTCTTC.

The chain joins TRBV12-3 or TRBV12-4 to TRBJ1-4; D unresolved. The length of the CDR3 is 12 residues. Trimming cost V 4 bases and J 8 bases, with 8 bases left between them. Here the CDR3 DNA reads TGTGCCAGCAGTTCGGGGTGGGAAAAACTGTTTTTT. Encoded protein: CASSSGWEKLFF.

The chain carries TRBV7-2 and TRBJ2-1; TRBD1 agrees at 11 bases. Trimming at V came to 5 bases and at J to 8 bases, leaving 8 bases not matched to a gene. CDR1 and CDR2 (germline): SGHTA, FQGNSA. This CDR3 is built from 15 residues. The CDR3 here is CASSRTGGAVHEQFF. CDR3 bases: TGTGCCAGCAGCCGGACAGGGGGCGCAGTTCATGAGCAGTTCTTC.

The chain uses TRBV12-3 or TRBV12-4 and TRBJ1-5; unclear D gene. The CDR3 is made up of 13 amino acids. The V end lost 6 bases, the J end lost 6 bases, and 12 bases lay between the germline ends. The CDR3: CASRSEVGQPQHF. CDR3 DNA sequence: TGTGCCAGCAGGTCAGAGGTCGGTCAGCCCCAGCATTTT.

The DNA for the CDR3 is TGTGCCAGCAGCCCCCAGAGAGGCCCTAACTATGGCTACACCTTC. Its protein product is CASSPQRGPNYGYTF. The genes are TRBV9 and TRBJ1-2; D not resolved. This CDR3 spans 15 amino acids. Germline values: CDR1 SGDLS, CDR2 YYNGEE. Deletions cut 4 bases from V and 0 bases from J, with 13 bases between.

This sequence joins TRBV6-1 and TRBJ2-4, with D possibly being TRBD2 (5 bases). The CDR3 has 13 amino acids. Germline-derived CDR1 and CDR2 are MNHNS and SASEGT. Trimming stripped 2 bases from V and 5 bases from J, with 7 bases between. The CDR3, as DNA: TGTGCCAGCAGTGAACCCGGGGAAAACATTCAGTACTTC. It encodes CASSEPGENIQYF.

The table lists this clone with a few counts. The gene calls are TRBV27 and TRBJ1-5; D gene uncertain. The CDR3 covers 12 residues. Germline CDR1 reads MNHEY; CDR2 reads SMNVEV (reference sequence). The V gene lost 6 bases and the J gene lost 9 bases, with 12 bases spanning the gap. Here the CDR3 reads CASSPTIGPQHF. CDR3 DNA: TGTGCCAGCAGCCCCACGATCGGGCCCCAGCATTTT.

V usage is TRBV7-6 and J usage is TRBJ2-1; TRBD1 aligns across 10 bases. The length of the CDR3 is 15 residues. The trim removed 5 bases at V and 3 bases at J, leaving 4 bases unmatched. Germline CDR1 reads SGHVS; CDR2 reads FNYEAQ. This chain's CDR3 is CASSPGTGVYNEQFF. CDR3 nucleotides: TGTGCCAGCAGCCCCGGGACAGGGGTCTACAATGAGCAGTTCTTC.